What follows are 20 T cell receptor beta chains derived from one specimen sequenced in a study of CD8 T cells in ankylosing spondylitis (dated by TCRdb to about 2017). Library preparation used 5' RACE. Sequencing took place on an Illumina HiSeq 2500. The public reads were reprocessed in TCRdb via fastp at Q25 and MiXCR, keeping in-frame beta chains. Rows are combined by CDR3 protein, so each entry shows the most common genes and DNA. The sample table lists around 250,000 distinct CDR3 sequences, roughly a third of them with a count of one. Approximately 4% of the sample is in the top ten clones. The sequenced material came from blood, either unsorted or a sorted T cell fraction (not recorded which). The origin of the receptors is a male donor with ankylosing spondylitis or in good health (not recorded which).

The V and J genes are TRBV5-1 and TRBJ2-2, with D tentatively TRBD2 (5 bases). Trimming took off 4 bases at V and 4 bases at J, with 14 bases between the two ends. There are 15 residues in the CDR3. CDR1 is SGHRS and CDR2 is YFSETQ in the germline V gene. CDR3 in DNA: TGCGCCAGCAGCCATGGGAGCGGCCCCACCGGGGAGCTGTTTTTT. This encodes CASSHGSGPTGELFF.

This chain connects TRBV20-1 to TRBJ1-2; weak D call: TRBD1 (5 bases). This CDR3 is built from 13 residues. The germline V gene encodes CDR1 DFQATT and CDR2 SNEGSKA (reference sequence). V was shortened by 3 bases and J by 2 bases, with 10 bases between the two germline ends. This chain's CDR3 is CSASGRGNYGYTF. For the CDR3, the DNA is TGCAGTGCTAGTGGCCGGGGGAACTATGGCTACACCTTC.

The chain employs TRBV12-3 or TRBV12-4 and TRBJ1-5, with 9 nucleotides matching TRBD1. The ends lost 3 bases at V and 4 bases at J; junction bases unmatched: 1. The CDR3 sequence is 14 residues long. The CDR3 DNA sequence: TGTGCCAGCAGTTTTGGGACAGGGAATCAGCCCCAGCATTTT. Translation gives CASSFGTGNQPQHF.

This clonotype has a handful of counts. The chain links TRBV20-1 to TRBJ2-2, with D unclear. Germline V gene data show CDR1 as DFQATT and CDR2 as SNEGSKA (reference sequence). Deletions cut 1 base from V and 3 bases from J, with 6 bases between. CDR3 size: 13 residues. CDR3 in DNA: TGCAGTGCTAGAGCGCTCGACACCGGGGAGCTGTTTTTT. It translates to CSARALDTGELFF.

The chain joins TRBV20-1 to TRBJ1-4; D gene ambiguous. Trimming left V 6 bases short and J 1 base short, with 12 bases between. There are 14 residues in the CDR3. Germline V gives CDR1 DFQATT, CDR2 SNEGSKA (reference sequence). CDR3 loop: CSAAQQRTNEKLFF. The CDR3 DNA is TGCAGTGCGGCCCAACAACGAACTAATGAAAAACTGTTTTTT.

This clonotype came up a few times. The genes are TRBV20-1 and TRBJ2-1; TRBD1 aligns across 11 bases. The V gene end was trimmed by 1 base and the J gene end by 2 bases; junction bases not matched to a gene: 1. CDR1 and CDR2 from the germline V gene are DFQATT and SNEGSKA (reference sequence). The length of the CDR3 is 15 residues. CDR3 sequence reads: CSARGGQGAYNEQFF. For the CDR3, the DNA is TGCAGTGCTAGAGGGGGACAGGGGGCCTACAATGAGCAGTTCTTC.

This sequence joins TRBV11-2 and TRBJ1-4; weak D call: TRBD1 (6 bases). V was cut by 5 bases and J by 8 bases, with 27 bases left in between. This CDR3 contains 18 residues. Per the germline V gene, CDR1 is SGHAT and CDR2 is FQNNGV. The CDR3 DNA sequence: TGTGCCAGCAGCGGGACCGGGACAAACTACCGCTTAGGGGAAAAACTGTTTTTT. Translating it yields CASSGTGTNYRLGEKLFF.

This clonotype was observed a few times. The chain uses TRBV12-3 or TRBV12-4 and TRBJ2-6; weak D call: TRBD1 (5 bases). Trimming left V 5 bases short and J 4 bases short, with 9 bases between. This CDR3 is built from 14 residues. The CDR3 sequence is CASSPGSGANVLTF. The CDR3 nucleotides read TGTGCCAGCAGTCCAGGGTCAGGGGCCAACGTCCTGACTTTC.

The chain uses TRBV12-3 or TRBV12-4 and TRBJ1-1; 8 bases are shared with TRBD1. The CDR3 spans 14 residues. V lost 7 bases, J lost 7 bases, and 11 bases stayed unmatched. Here the CDR3 DNA reads TGTGCCAGCAAACTACAGGGGGGTTTCGGTGAAGCTTTCTTT. Its protein product is CASKLQGGFGEAFF.

This clonotype appeared once. The chain couples TRBV15 to TRBJ1-5; no clear D. The CDR3 contains 15 residues. Germline V gives CDR1 LNHNV, CDR2 YYDKDF (reference sequence). V lost 1 base and J lost 4, with 11 bases in between. The CDR3 protein is CATSRAAVGNQPQHF. CDR3 coding DNA: TGTGCCACCAGCAGAGCCGCGGTGGGGAATCAGCCCCAGCATTTT.

This sequence joins TRBV9 and TRBJ2-5; possible D gene TRBD1, 9 bases. The CDR3 is 15 amino acids. Germline CDR1 and CDR2: SGDLS and YYNGEE. V dropped 3 bases and J dropped 4 bases, with 16 bases sitting between them. For the CDR3, the DNA is TGTGCCAGCAGCGGTTTAGCGGGACAGGGAGAGACCCAGTACTTC. Its protein product is CASSGLAGQGETQYF.

With respect to this clonotype: Relative to the germline gene, one junction end is altered; a read error may explain this. V usage is TRBV20-1 and J usage is TRBJ2-1, with unresolved D. The CDR3 has 16 residues. The germline V gene encodes CDR1 DFQATT and CDR2 SNEGSKA (reference sequence). This chain's CDR3 is CCASDSSYSSYNEQFF. In DNA, the CDR3 is TGCTGTGCTAGTGACTCCAGCTACTCCTCCTACAATGAGCAGTTCTTC.

The chain uses TRBV10-3 and TRBJ2-1; possibly TRBD1 or TRBD2 for D (5 bases each). This CDR3 comprises 13 residues. The germline V and J ends were trimmed by 10 bases and 6 bases, with 16 bases remaining between them. Germline V CDR1 and CDR2: ENHRY, SYGVKD. The CDR3: CATWGSESNEQFF. CDR3 nucleotide sequence: TGTGCCACCTGGGGGTCCGAGTCCAATGAGCAGTTCTTC.

This rearrangement joins TRBV12-3 or TRBV12-4 to TRBJ1-5; 7 bases fit TRBD1. The CDR3 is 16 amino acids. J gave up 0 bases and V 4 bases, and 6 bases lay outside the gene matches. In DNA form, the CDR3 reads TGTGCCAGCAGTTCCCTAGGGGGCTATAGCAATCAGCCCCAGCATTTT. This codes for CASSSLGGYSNQPQHF.

V and J are TRBV12-3 or TRBV12-4 and TRBJ1-2; 7 bases match TRBD1. The CDR3 is 15 amino acids. V was clipped by 2 bases and J by 5 bases; unmatched bases: 8. The CDR3 loop is CASSLKFTGVYGYTF. The CDR3 DNA follows: TGTGCCAGCAGTTTAAAGTTCACAGGGGTTTATGGCTACACCTTC.

The chain uses TRBV27 and TRBJ2-7; D is possibly TRBD1 (5 bases). Trimming took 8 bases from V and 2 from J, leaving 13 bases between them. Germline CDR1 is MNHEY and CDR2 is SMNVEV (reference sequence). The CDR3 runs 13 residues. The CDR3 region has the DNA TGTGCCAGCGGGGCCCTTGTGACCTACGAGCAGTACTTC. Protein sequence: CASGALVTYEQYF.

V and J are TRBV27 and TRBJ2-7; 9 nucleotides line up with TRBD1. CDR1 is MNHEY, CDR2 SMNVEV, per germline (reference sequence). V lost 3 bases to trimming and J lost 2 bases; unmatched junction nucleotides: 5. The CDR3 is made up of 15 amino acids. This CDR3 reads CASSFLGDRAYEQYF. For the CDR3, the DNA is TGTGCCAGCAGTTTTTTGGGGGACAGGGCCTACGAGCAGTACTTC.

V is TRBV20-1 and J is TRBJ2-1; D is uncertain. The germline V gene has CDR1 DFQATT and CDR2 SNEGSKA (reference sequence). The CDR3 is made up of 15 amino acids. V dropped 6 bases and J dropped 5 bases, with 20 bases sitting between them. Here the CDR3 reads CSAIPPVRRDNEQFF. DNA of the CDR3: TGCAGTGCCATCCCACCAGTCCGGCGCGACAATGAGCAGTTCTTC.

The chain is built from TRBV6-5 and TRBJ1-5, with no clear D. V lost 4 bases and J 0 bases, leaving 19 bases between the germline ends. The CDR3 covers 18 residues. CDR1 is MNHEY, CDR2 SVGAGI, per germline. Here the CDR3 DNA reads TGTGCCAGCAGTTGCGACCTGAGGATCTGCTATAGCAATCAGCCCCAGCATTTT. It translates to CASSCDLRICYSNQPQHF.

The CDR3 DNA reads TGCAGCGTTGGGGGGACATCTCGGAGGACTGAAGCTTTCTTT. Its protein is CSVGGTSRRTEAFF. The chain employs TRBV29-1 and TRBJ1-1; weak D call: TRBD1 (6 bases). Trimming removed 4 bases at V and 5 bases at J, with 17 bases between. Germline V gene data show CDR1 as SQVTM and CDR2 as ANQGSEA. The length of the CDR3 is 14 residues.